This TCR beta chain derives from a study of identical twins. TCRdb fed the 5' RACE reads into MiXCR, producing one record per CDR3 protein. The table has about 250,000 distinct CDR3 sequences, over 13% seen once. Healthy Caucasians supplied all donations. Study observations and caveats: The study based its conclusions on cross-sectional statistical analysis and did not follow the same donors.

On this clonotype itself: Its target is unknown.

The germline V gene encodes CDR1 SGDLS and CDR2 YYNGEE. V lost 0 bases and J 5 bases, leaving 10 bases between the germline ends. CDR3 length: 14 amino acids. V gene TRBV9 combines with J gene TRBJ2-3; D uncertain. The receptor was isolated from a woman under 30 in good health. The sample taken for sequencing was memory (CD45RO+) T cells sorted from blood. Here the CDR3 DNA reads TGTGCCAGCAGCGTAGGGACCAAAGGAGATACGCAGTATTTT. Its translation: CASSVGTKGDTQYF.